A single sample gave rise to the 3 T cell receptor beta chains below, sequenced in a study of blood T cell repertoires in COVID-19. Libraries were prepared by immunoSEQ multiplex PCR; TCRdb keeps only in-frame clonotypes and omits some of them. The sample has around 61,000 clones, nearly 90% seen once. Sequenced: peripheral blood. The origin of the receptors is a man aged 55 to 69 with acute or convalescent COVID-19.

The V call is TRBV5-1, the J call TRBJ2-3; D uncertain. The CDR3 sequence is 11 residues long. V lost 6 bases to trimming and J lost 5 bases, with 7 bases between them. In germline, CDR1 is SGHRS, CDR2 YFSETQ. In nucleotides, the CDR3 is TGCGCCAGCAAAAACGGAGATACGCAGTATTTT. Its translation is CASKNGDTQYF.

In its sample, this clone was seen once. This chain joins TRBV30 and TRBJ1-4, with D hard to call. CDR1 GTSNPN and CDR2 SVGIG come from the germline V gene (reference sequence). V was shortened by 0 bases and J by 8 bases, with 10 bases between the two germline ends. The CDR3 consists of 13 residues. The CDR3 DNA follows: TGTGCCTGGAGTGTCCGTTTATTCGAAAAACTGTTTTTT. Translation: CAWSVRLFEKLFF.

This rearrangement joins TRBV7-9 to TRBJ2-7, with 7 bases lining up with TRBD1. This CDR3 has 15 residues. Germline CDR1 reads SEHNR; CDR2 reads FQNEAQ (reference sequence). The ends lost 5 bases at V and 5 bases at J; junction bases unmatched: 12. CDR3: CASSPAGTAYHEQYF. The CDR3 DNA reads TGTGCCAGCAGCCCGGCCGGGACAGCTTATCACGAGCAGTACTTC.